Listed below are T cell receptor beta chains from one sample, sequenced in a study of CD4 T cells in relation to SARS-CoV-2 and coronaviruses. Only in-frame clones appear in the TCRdb table, and some are missing; sequencing was by immunoSEQ multiplex PCR. The data hold around 35,000 clones, with around 82% observed a single time. No antigen has been identified for these receptors. Sequencing was done on a sample of naive CD4+ T cells from PBMCs, cultured in vitro. These receptors were taken from an adult with COVID-19. Both conserved end residues are part of each CDR3. D genes are given only for firm matches. Clone size is not always given. Where it is, it says once, few, many or a class for expanded clones.

TRBJ2-2 | . | TRBV2 | TRBD2 | TGTGCCAGCATTCCGGGACTAGCGGTAGCGGGCGCCGGGGAGCTGTTTTTT | CASIPGLAVAGAGELFF
TRBJ1-6 | few | TRBV5-4 | . | TGTGCCAGCAGCTTAGGGGGGCGCGGTTCACCCCTCCACTTT | CASSLGGRGSPLHF
TRBJ2-7 | . | TRBV9 | TRBD2 | TGTGCCAGCAGCGGTCTAGCGGGAGCCGGTCTCGAGCAGTACTTC | CASSGLAGAGLEQYF
TRBJ2-1 | . | TRBV25-1 | TRBD2 | TGTGCCAGCAGTGGGTTACTAGCGGGAAGAAATGAGCAGTTCTTC | CASSGLLAGRNEQFF
TRBJ2-1 | . | TRBV6-5 | . | TGTGCCAGCAGTTACGACAGAGGGTATGAGCAGTTCTTC | CASSYDRGYEQFF
TRBJ2-1 | . | TRBV28 | TRBD2 | TGTGCCAGCAGTTCATATAGCGGGCTGAGCTCCTACAATGAGCAGTTCTTC | CASSSYSGLSSYNEQFF
TRBJ2-1 | . | TRBV7-3 | TRBD2 | TGTGCCAGCAGCTTAGATGGTGGAGCGGGAGGTGTTTACAATGAGCAGTTCTTC | CASSLDGGAGGVYNEQFF
TRBJ2-5 | once | TRBV6-5 | . | TGTGCCAGCACTCGGGCCGGGGAGACCCAGTACTTC | CASTRAGETQYF
TRBJ1-6 | . | TRBV7-9 | TRBD1 | TGTGCCAGCAGCCGGGGAATGTCGACAGGGTATTATAATTCACCCCTCCACTTT | CASSRGMSTGYYNSPLHF
TRBJ1-4 | . | TRBV2 | TRBD1 | TGTGCCAGCAGTTACTTACAGGGGGCTGGTAATGAAAAACTGTTTTTT | CASSYLQGAGNEKLFF
TRBJ2-3 | . | TRBV4-3 | . | TGCGCCAGCAGCCAAGATAGGTACCCATCGGCAGATACGCAGTATTTT | CASSQDRYPSADTQYF
TRBJ1-4 | . | TRBV18 | . | TGTGCCAGCTCACCCCTGTTGGGGGAAAAACTGTTTTTT | CASSPLLGEKLFF
TRBJ1-1 | . | TRBV6-6 | . | TGTGCCTCCTCGGCCAATATGGGGACTGAAGCTTTCTTT | CASSANMGTEAFF
TRBJ2-5 | . | TRBV7-9 | TRBD2 | TGTGCCAGCAGCTTTAGCGGGAGCTCGGAGACCCAGTACTTC | CASSFSGSSETQYF
TRBJ2-7 | once | TRBV6-5 | . | TGTGCCAGCAGTATTGACAGAAACTACGAGCAGTACTTC | CASSIDRNYEQYF
TRBJ2-3 | . | TRBV7-8 | . | TGTGCCAGCAGCCAACAGGGGGGGGCGTCGAGTTGGGGTACGCAGTATTTT | CASSQQGGASSWGTQYF
TRBJ2-1 | . | TRBV18 | . | TGTGCCAGCTCACCAAGACCACGGGACTCCGTTTTCAATGAGCAGTTCTTC | CASSPRPRDSVFNEQFF
TRBJ1-2 | . | TRBV30 | TRBD1 | TGTGCCAGTAGTACAGGGGGCTCTAACTATGGCTACACCTTC | CASSTGGSNYGYTF
TRBJ2-1 | . | TRBV27 | TRBD2 | TGTGCCAGCAGTTTAAGTCTAGCGGGAGTTATAGATGAGCAGTTCTTC | CASSLSLAGVIDEQFF
TRBJ1-2 | . | TRBV5-8 | . | TGTGCCAGCAGCTTCTTCCGGGGCAGCGCCACACCATTAAACTATGGCTACACCTTC | CASSFFRGSATPLNYGYTF
TRBJ2-5 | . | TRBV7-8 | . | TGTGCCAGCAGCTTAGAGCGTCGGGGGCTACAAGAGACCCAGTACTTC | CASSLERRGLQETQYF
TRBJ2-5 | . | TRBV28 | TRBD1 | TGTGCCAGCAGTTCCACCGGGACAGGGTACCAAGAGACCCAGTACTTC | CASSSTGTGYQETQYF
TRBJ1-1 | . | TRBV6-5 | . | TGTGCCAGCAGTAAAAAGAAGAACACTGAAGCTTTCTTT | CASSKKKNTEAFF
TRBJ2-5 | . | TRBV28 | TRBD2 | TGTGCCAGCAGTTTCGGACTAGCCGTGGAGACCCAGTACTTC | CASSFGLAVETQYF
TRBJ2-3 | . | TRBV7-2 | . | TGTGCCAGCAGCTTAGCGAGGAGGGCTGGCACAGATACGCAGTATTTT | CASSLARRAGTDTQYF
TRBJ2-3 | . | TRBV6-5 | . | TGTGCCAGCAGAGAGGGGCGCACAGATACGCAGTATTTT | CASREGRTDTQYF
TRBJ2-5 | once | TRBV28 | TRBD2 | TGTGCCAGCGGCCTAGCGGGAGTGGTGGGGGAGACCCAGTACTTC | CASGLAGVVGETQYF
TRBJ1-1 | . | TRBV6-5 | . | TGTGCCAGCAGGAAGATCGGAGGTCTCACTGAAGCTTTCTTT | CASRKIGGLTEAFF
TRBJ2-1 | . | TRBV5-4 | . | TGTGCCAGCCGACCTCCCGGCGGGGAGGAGTTTTACAATGAGCAGTTCTTC | CASRPPGGEEFYNEQFF
TRBJ2-1 | . | TRBV6-2/TRBV6-3 | . | TGTGCCAGCAGTTACTCGACGGGCCTGGTACAGTTCTCCTACAATGAGCAGTTCTTC | CASSYSTGLVQFSYNEQFF
TRBJ2-3 | . | TRBV19 | TRBD2 | TGTGCCAGTAGTCGGAGGCGGGAGATTAGCACAGATACGCAGTATTTT | CASSRRREISTDTQYF
TRBJ2-1 | once | TRBV7-9 | TRBD2 | TGTGCCAGCAGCCCGAGCGGGAGGGCCTACAATGAGCAGTTCTTC | CASSPSGRAYNEQFF